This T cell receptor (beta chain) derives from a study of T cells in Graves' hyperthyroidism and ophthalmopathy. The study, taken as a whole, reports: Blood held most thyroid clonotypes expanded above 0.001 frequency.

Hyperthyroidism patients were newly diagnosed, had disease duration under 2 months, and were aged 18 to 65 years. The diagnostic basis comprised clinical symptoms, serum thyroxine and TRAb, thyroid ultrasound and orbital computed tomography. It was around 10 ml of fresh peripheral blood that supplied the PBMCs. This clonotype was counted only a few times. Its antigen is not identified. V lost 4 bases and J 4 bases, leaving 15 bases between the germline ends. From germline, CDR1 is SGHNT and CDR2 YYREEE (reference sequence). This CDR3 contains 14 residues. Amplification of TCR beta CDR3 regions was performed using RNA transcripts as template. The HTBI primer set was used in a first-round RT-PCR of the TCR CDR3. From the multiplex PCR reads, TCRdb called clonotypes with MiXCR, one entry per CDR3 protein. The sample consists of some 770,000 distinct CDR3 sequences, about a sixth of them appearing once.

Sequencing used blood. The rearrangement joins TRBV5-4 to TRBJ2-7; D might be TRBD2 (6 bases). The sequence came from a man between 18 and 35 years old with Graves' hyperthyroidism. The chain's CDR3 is CASSKGAGEYEQYF. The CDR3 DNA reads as TGTGCCAGCAGCAAAGGAGCGGGCGAGTACGAGCAGTACTTC.